The rows below give T cell receptor beta chains drawn from one sample of a study of OX40 agonist ivuxolimab in advanced cancers. TCRdb keeps only in-frame clones here, not all; method: immunoSEQ multiplex PCR. The top ten clones hold more than 11% of a sample with over 20,000 clones, about 85% of them seen once. The source material was CD4+ or CD8+ T cells sorted from blood, sampled in a trial of the OX40 agonist ivuxolimab. The receptors shown here come from an adult with an advanced solid tumor such as melanoma, head and neck, liver or kidney cancer. The CDR3 runs from the conserved cysteine through the conserved F or W. Fields, in order: V gene, D gene, clone size, J gene, CDR3 DNA, CDR3 protein. A D gene is named only where the DNA matches it firmly. For some rows the clone size is stated as once, few or many, or as a class when expanded; others skip it.

TRBV4-1	TRBD1	NA	TRBJ2-7	TGCGCCAGCAGCCAAGTCGACAGGGGTACCTACGAGCAGTACTTC	CASSQVDRGTYEQYF
TRBV9	NA	NA	TRBJ2-1	TGTGCCAGCAGCGTAATGGGGAATGAGCAGTTCTTC	CASSVMGNEQFF
TRBV27	NA	few	TRBJ1-6	TGTGCCAGCAATACTATAGGGGCGAATTCACCCCTCCACTTT	CASNTIGANSPLHF
TRBV4-3	TRBD2	NA	TRBJ2-7	TGCGCCAGCAGCCAAGATTGGGGGGGGTCCTACGAGCAGTACTTC	CASSQDWGGSYEQYF
TRBV29-1	NA	once	TRBJ2-3	TGCAGCGGACGGGGGGCGAGCACAGATACGCAGTATTTT	CSGRGASTDTQYF
TRBV7-8	NA	NA	TRBJ2-2	TGTGCCAGCCGTAAACAGGGAAGGGGCACCGGGGAGCTGTTTTTT	CASRKQGRGTGELFF
TRBV7-9	NA	few	TRBJ1-2	TGTGCCAGCAGCGCCATGACGGCGGCTAACTATGGCTACACCTTC	CASSAMTAANYGYTF
TRBV4-2	NA	NA	TRBJ2-2	TGTGCCAGCAGCCAAGGGACCGACAACACCGGGGAGCTGTTTTTT	CASSQGTDNTGELFF
TRBV4-3	NA	NA	TRBJ2-7	TGCGCCAGCAGCCAAGATCTGGCAGGGATCTACGAGCAGTACTTC	CASSQDLAGIYEQYF
TRBV2	NA	NA	TRBJ2-3	TGTGCCAGCAGTTCCTCAGGAGGGACCTTCACAGATACGCAGTATTTT	CASSSSGGTFTDTQYF
TRBV6-6	NA	once	TRBJ1-1	TGTGCCAGCGACTGGGCAGGCACTGAAGCTTTCTTT	CASDWAGTEAFF
TRBV27	TRBD1	NA	TRBJ1-2	TGTGCCAGCAGTAACACAGGGGCTCGTGGGCTCTATGGCTACACCTTC	CASSNTGARGLYGYTF
TRBV4-3	NA	NA	TRBJ1-2	TGCGCCAGCAGCCAAGATCTAGGGGGTAGGGATGCTAACTATGGCTACACCTTC	CASSQDLGGRDANYGYTF
TRBV7-9	NA	few	TRBJ2-1	TGTGCCAGCAGCACCCGGGGGGCTGAGCAGTTCTTC	CASSTRGAEQFF
TRBV6-5	NA	NA	TRBJ2-7	TGTGCCAGCACGGGAACCTACGAGCAGTACTTC	CASTGTYEQYF
TRBV18	TRBD1	NA	TRBJ2-3	TGTGCCAGCTCACCGAGACCGGGACAGCGCACAGATACGCAGTATTTT	CASSPRPGQRTDTQYF
TRBV5-6	NA	once	TRBJ1-2	TGTGCCAGCAGCTTGGGCACAGGGCTCGATGGCTACACCTTC	CASSLGTGLDGYTF
TRBV2	NA	NA	TRBJ2-7	TGTGCCAGGGGGCAGCGCCCCGACCGGAGCGAGCAGTACTTC	CARGQRPDRSEQYF
TRBV11-2	NA	NA	TRBJ1-5	TGTGCCAGCAGCTTATCCAGGGGCAATCAGCCCCAGCATTTT	CASSLSRGNQPQHF
TRBV10-2	NA	NA	TRBJ1-4	TGCGCCAGCAGGCGGGTCGGGGGAACTAATGAAAAACTGTTTTTT	CASRRVGGTNEKLFF
TRBV7-6	NA	NA	TRBJ2-1	TGTGCCAGCAGCCCTACCCGAGGTTGGGATGAGCAGTTCTTC	CASSPTRGWDEQFF
TRBV7-2	TRBD1	NA	TRBJ1-2	TGTGCCAGCAGCTTAGGGGGGACAGAGTACTATGGCTACACCTTC	CASSLGGTEYYGYTF